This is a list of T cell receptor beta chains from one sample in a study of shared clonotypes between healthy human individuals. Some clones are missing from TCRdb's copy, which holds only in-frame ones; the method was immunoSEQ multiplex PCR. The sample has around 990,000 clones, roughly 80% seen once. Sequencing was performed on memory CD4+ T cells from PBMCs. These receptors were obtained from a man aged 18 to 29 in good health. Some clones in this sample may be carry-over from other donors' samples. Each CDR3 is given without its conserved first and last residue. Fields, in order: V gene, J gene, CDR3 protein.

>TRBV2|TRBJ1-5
ASSSQSGGGNQPQH
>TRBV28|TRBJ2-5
ASSFSRAGGPGTQY
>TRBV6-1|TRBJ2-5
ASSGQPVREETQY
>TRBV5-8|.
ASSLVRGTSDSYEQY
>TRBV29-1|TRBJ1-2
SAEGRGRGYGYT
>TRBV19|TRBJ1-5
ASSPGWSNQPQH
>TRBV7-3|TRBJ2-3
ASSLVAGDTDTQY
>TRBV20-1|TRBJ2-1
SATQGGEQF
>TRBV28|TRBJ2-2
ASSSWTAPGELF
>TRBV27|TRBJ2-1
ASRWDSNEQF
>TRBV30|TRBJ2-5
AWSVPEGGETQY
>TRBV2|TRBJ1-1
ASYRTGRSEAF
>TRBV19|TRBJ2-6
ASSPVVGQGNSGANVLT
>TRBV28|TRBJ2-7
ASSGTGSTYEQY
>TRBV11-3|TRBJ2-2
ASSPGTGVTGELF
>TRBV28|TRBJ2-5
ASRRSVMGETQY
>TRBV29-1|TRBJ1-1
SVAPMYRKNTEAF
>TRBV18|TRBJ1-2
ASSPPSVYGYT
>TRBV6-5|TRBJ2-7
ASREGARSYEQY
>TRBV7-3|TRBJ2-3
ASSPNPPPDTQY
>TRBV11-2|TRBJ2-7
ASLVGGSPYEQY
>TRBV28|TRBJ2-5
ASSLWMETQY
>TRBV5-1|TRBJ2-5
ASSSSGKETQY
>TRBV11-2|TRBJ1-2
ASSRDTTSLNYGYT
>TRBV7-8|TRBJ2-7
ASSLAPAYEQY
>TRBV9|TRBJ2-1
ASSVYAGAYNEQF
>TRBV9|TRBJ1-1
ASSVASRTEAF